Listed below are T cell receptor beta chains from one sample, sequenced in a study of blood T cell repertoires in COVID-19. Sequencing was performed with immunoSEQ multiplex PCR; in TCRdb, only in-frame clones are kept and a portion is missing. The sample carries 200,000 to 300,000 clones, 84% recorded once. Material for sequencing was peripheral blood. The source of these receptors is a woman aged 40 to 55 who had recovered from COVID-19. Both conserved end residues are part of each CDR3. The order of the fields is clone size, J gene, V gene, CDR3 protein. Expanded clones are given a class, and other clones once, few, many or no size at all.

once | TRBJ2-2 | TRBV9 | CASSVGLAGGGDTGELFF
once | TRBJ2-2 | TRBV5-1 | CASSLAGQGSGELFF
- | TRBJ1-6 | TRBV5-5 | CASSLAGGSQSPLHF
- | TRBJ2-5 | TRBV9 | CASSVGGRTETQYF
- | TRBJ2-7 | TRBV28 | CASSFSRTGSSEQYF
once | TRBJ2-2 | TRBV6-5 | CASSLGGGGGGELFF
- | TRBJ1-2 | TRBV14 | CASSQTTGTGFGYTF
- | TRBJ1-3 | TRBV18 | CASSPSTTGGNTIYF
few | TRBJ1-1 | TRBV29-1 | CSGVNTEAFF
- | TRBJ1-5 | TRBV9 | CASSVGTGPQPQHF
- | TRBJ2-2 | TRBV3-1/TRBV3-2 | CASSQTGIANTGELFF
- | TRBJ1-5 | TRBV7-2 | CASSLQAYSNQPQHF
- | TRBJ2-7 | TRBV10-3 | CAISPGGQGREQYF
- | TRBJ1-5 | TRBV20-1 | CSASQGNQPQHF
- | TRBJ2-5 | TRBV7-7 | CASSLGDSETQYF
- | TRBJ2-1 | TRBV5-1 | CASSPQGGGYNEQFF
- | TRBJ2-3 | TRBV28 | CASSLWGGSEDTQYF
- | TRBJ2-5 | TRBV28 | CASTPRAGSGGGVQETQYF
- | TRBJ2-6 | TRBV11-2 | CASSYPTGLGTGANVLTF
- | TRBJ1-6 | TRBV2 | CASSQNNSPLHF
- | TRBJ2-5 | TRBV7-7 | CASSPRLGLETQYF
- | TRBJ2-5 | TRBV19 | CASSIAGGGRETQYF
- | TRBJ2-5 | TRBV27 | CASRSFAGGHGAQYF
- | TRBJ1-6 | TRBV30 | CAWSVPGASSPLHF
- | TRBJ2-1 | TRBV4-2 | CASSHRTSGGLGGDEQFF
- | TRBJ2-1 | TRBV29-1 | CSVGAEGLHEQFF
- | TRBJ2-3 | TRBV5-1 | CASSLVGHSTDTQYF
- | TRBJ1-4 | TRBV4-1 | CASSQHQGRSNEKLFF
once | TRBJ1-1 | TRBV28 | CASSGYSRGRNTEAFF
- | TRBJ1-5 | TRBV7-8 | CASSTGQGVVSNQPQHF
- | TRBJ1-2 | TRBV19 | CASSILQGAEDYGYTF
- | TRBJ1-2 | TRBV27 | CASSLGVMEGLGYTF
- | TRBJ2-7 | TRBV10-3 | CAISLDRGGSYEQYF
- | TRBJ2-1 | TRBV5-4 | CASSRDRANNEQFF
- | TRBJ2-1 | TRBV30 | CAWTGGDSYNEQFF
- | TRBJ1-1 | TRBV7-2 | CASSQQGVSTEAFF
- | TRBJ1-5 | TRBV6-6 | CASSYGGNQPQHF
- | TRBJ1-1 | TRBV10-3 | CAINPGQNTEAFF
- | TRBJ2-3 | TRBV5-5 | CASSLGSDYTDTQYF
once | TRBJ1-3 | TRBV4-2 | CASSQADSSGNTIYF
once | TRBJ1-2 | TRBV7-3 | CASSSSGDNYGYTF
few | TRBJ2-7 | TRBV28 | CGTAGTTYEQYF
- | TRBJ1-2 | TRBV4-1 | CASSQDSDRTPTNYGYTF
- | TRBJ1-2 | TRBV6-5 | CASRKNRDSHYGYTF
- | TRBJ2-7 | TRBV11-3 | CASSLGGAGAYEQYF
- | TRBJ2-2 | TRBV5-1 | CASSRQEANTGELFF
- | TRBJ2-7 | TRBV27 | CASSFGGSYSYEQYF
- | TRBJ2-7 | TRBV3-1/TRBV3-2 | CASSQLGGRYEQYF